This T cell receptor beta chain was sequenced in a study of T cells in tumors after PD-1 blockade. Overall study: Daily vismodegib 150 mg continued in a subset of anti-PD-1-treated patients.

Input was about 616 ng to 6,500 ng of genomic DNA from tumor or blood. This clone was seen a handful of times. Germline assignment: CDR1 LNHDA and CDR2 SQIVND (reference sequence). CDR3 size: 17 residues. The V gene end was trimmed by 0 bases and the J gene end by 4 bases; junction bases not matched to a gene: 4. The repertoire was sequenced with immunoSEQ multiplex PCR; TCRdb's copy has only in-frame clones and lacks some. The data show about 7,700 clones, with approximately 71% seen just once and roughly 8.3% held by the top ten. The rearrangement links TRBV19 to TRBJ2-1; TRBD2 aligns across 12 bases. The starting material was tumor tissue, obtained after anti-PD-1 treatment. This sequence was found in a human donor with basal cell carcinoma. For the CDR3, the DNA is TGTGCCAGTAGTATAGATTTCCTAGCGGGGGGGTACAATGAGCAGTTCTTC. Protein product: CASSIDFLAGGYNEQFF.